Detailed here is one TCR beta chain. Its antigen is not known. Looked up from germline, CDR1 is KGHDR and CDR2 is SFDVKD. The CDR3 has 14 amino acids. The V and J ends lost 7 bases and 2 bases, in that order; junction bases with no gene match: 6. For sequencing, patients were chosen who had shown expansion of CD8+CD57+ cells by flow cytometry. A severe acquired aplastic anemia diagnosis applied to all patients. Patient blood was sampled before any therapy had been received. This specimen comes from a study of CD8+CD57+ T cells in acquired aplastic anemia. Study summary: Sorted CD4+ and CD8+ cells gave an average of around 3.1 ug of DNA.

Study-wide results and caveats: Patients and controls were found to share twenty-nine CD8+ CDR3 sequences.

Template material for TCR beta VDJ and CDR3 profiling consisted of genomic DNA. TCRdb re-analysed the reads in MiXCR, keeping a single row per CDR3 protein. The sample records some 150,000 distinct CDR3 sequences, around 75% being singletons. This TCR was sampled from a human donor with aplastic anemia. The V and J genes are TRBV24-1 and TRBJ1-2; 7 bases map to TRBD1. Source material: sorted CD4+, CD8+, or CD8+CD57+ T cells (not recorded which) from PBMCs. CDR3 DNA sequence: TGTGCCACCAGCGACTGGGACAGAAACTATGGCTACACCTTC. Its translation: CATSDWDRNYGYTF.